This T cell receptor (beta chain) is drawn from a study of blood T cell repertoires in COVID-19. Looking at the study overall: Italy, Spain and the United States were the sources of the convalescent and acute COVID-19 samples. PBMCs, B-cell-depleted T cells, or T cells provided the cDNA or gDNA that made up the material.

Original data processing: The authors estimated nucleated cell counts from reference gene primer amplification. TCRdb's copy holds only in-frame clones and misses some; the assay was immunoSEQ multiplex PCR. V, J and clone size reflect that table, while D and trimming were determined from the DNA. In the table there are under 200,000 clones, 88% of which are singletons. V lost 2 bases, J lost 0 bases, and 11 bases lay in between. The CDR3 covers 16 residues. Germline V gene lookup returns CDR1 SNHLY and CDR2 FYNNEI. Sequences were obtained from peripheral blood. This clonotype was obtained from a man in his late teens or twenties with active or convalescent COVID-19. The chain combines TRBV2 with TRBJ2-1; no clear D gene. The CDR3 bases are TGTGCCAGCAGTGAAATGTTGGTGAGCTCCTACAATGAGCAGTTCTTC. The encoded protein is CASSEMLVSSYNEQFF.